Listed here are 4 T cell receptor beta chains from one sample, sequenced in a study of shared clonotypes between healthy human individuals. It was CD45RO-negative cells, positively selected for CCR7, that made up naive CD8 cells, with terminally differentiated effector memory CD45RA+ cells excluded. The protocol was immunoSEQ multiplex PCR, while the TCRdb copy is restricted to in-frame clones and leaves out a portion. The sample carries approximately 740,000 clones, more than 85% recorded once. The specimen was naive CD8+ T cells sorted from blood. The receptor set was obtained from a man under 40 in good health.

J is TRBJ1-1 and V is TRBV5-5; a possible D gene is TRBD1 (6 bases). CDR3 length: 14 amino acids. Germline CDR1 is SGHKS and CDR2 is YYEKEE (reference sequence). V dropped 2 bases and J dropped 6 bases, with 14 bases sitting between them. Here the CDR3 reads CASSFGGGLSEAFF. The CDR3 nucleotides are TGTGCCAGCAGCTTCGGAGGGGGGCTTTCTGAAGCTTTCTTT.

This chain uses TRBV6-1 with TRBJ2-1; D is perhaps TRBD2 (6 bases). Trimming stripped 6 bases from V and 8 bases from J, with 17 bases between. The CDR3 is made up of 14 amino acids. Germline CDR1 reads MNHNS; CDR2 reads SASEGT. In DNA, the CDR3 is TGTGCCAGCAGATCTGGCGGGGTTATAGATGAGCAGTTCTTC. Translating it yields CASRSGGVIDEQFF.

In regard to this clone: Other DNA sequences in the same sample also yield this CDR3. This chain uses TRBV2 with TRBJ2-7; D is uncertain. Trimming stripped 7 bases from V and 3 bases from J, with 7 bases between. This CDR3 has 11 amino acids. CDR1 and CDR2 from the germline V gene are SNHLY and FYNNEI. The CDR3 DNA follows: TGTGCCAGCATGGGCCGCTACGAGCAGTACTTC. It yields the protein CASMGRYEQYF.

This clone has just one count. The rearrangement joins TRBV19 to TRBJ2-2, with 9 nucleotides matching TRBD2. The CDR3 is made up of 16 amino acids. Germline loops: CDR1 LNHDA, CDR2 SQIVND (reference sequence). Germline trimming cut 3 bases from V and 4 bases from J; bases unmatched to any gene: 6. CDR3 coding DNA: TGTGCCAGTAGTATCAAACTAGCGGGTCTCACCGGGGAGCTGTTTTTT. This encodes CASSIKLAGLTGELFF.